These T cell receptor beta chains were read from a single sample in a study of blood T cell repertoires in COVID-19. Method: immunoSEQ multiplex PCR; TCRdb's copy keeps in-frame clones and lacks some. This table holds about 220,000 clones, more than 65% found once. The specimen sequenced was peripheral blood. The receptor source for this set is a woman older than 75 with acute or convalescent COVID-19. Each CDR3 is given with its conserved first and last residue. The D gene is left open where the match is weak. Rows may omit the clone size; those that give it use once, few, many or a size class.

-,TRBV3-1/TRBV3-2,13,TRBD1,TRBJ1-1,CASRDRGNTEAFF,TGTGCCAGCAGGGACAGGGGGAACACTGAAGCTTTCTTT
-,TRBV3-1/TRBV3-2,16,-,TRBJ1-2,CASSQASRAANYGYTF,TGTGCCAGCAGCCAAGCATCCAGGGCGGCTAACTATGGCTACACCTTC
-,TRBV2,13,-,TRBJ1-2,CASTQNGAGVSTF,TGTGCCAGCACCCAAAACGGTGCGGGGGTTAGCACCTTC
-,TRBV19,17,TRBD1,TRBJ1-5,CASSFSFDRVGNQPQHF,TGTGCCAGTAGTTTCTCCTTCGACAGGGTGGGCAATCAGCCCCAGCATTTT
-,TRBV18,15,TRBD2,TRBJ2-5,CASSPSSGRGETQYF,TGTGCCAGCTCACCATCTAGCGGGCGGGGAGAGACCCAGTACTTC
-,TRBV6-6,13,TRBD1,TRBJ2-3,CASWTGPPDTQYF,TGTGCCAGTTGGACAGGCCCCCCAGATACGCAGTATTTT
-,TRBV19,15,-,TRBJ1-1,CASSIVGVGGTEAFF,TGTGCCAGTAGTATAGTTGGAGTCGGTGGCACTGAAGCTTTCTTT
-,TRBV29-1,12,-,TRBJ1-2,CSVLQGSHGYTF,TGCAGCGTTCTGCAGGGTTCGCATGGCTACACCTTC
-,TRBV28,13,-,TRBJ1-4,CASLSLEEEKLFF,TGTGCCAGCCTATCTCTGGAGGAAGAAAAACTGTTTTTT
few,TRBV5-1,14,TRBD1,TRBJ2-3,CASSTGDSLDTQYF,TGCGCCAGCAGTACAGGGGATTCTCTAGATACGCAGTATTTT
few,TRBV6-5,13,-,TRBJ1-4,CASQRVPNEKLFF,TGTGCCAGCCAGCGGGTCCCAAATGAAAAACTGTTTTTT
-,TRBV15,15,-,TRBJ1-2,CATSRDLSGGNGYTF,TGTGCCACCAGCAGAGACCTCAGCGGGGGCAATGGCTACACCTTC
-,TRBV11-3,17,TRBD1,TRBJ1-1,CASSLGYATGFRPEAFF,TGTGCCAGCAGCTTAGGATATGCGACAGGGTTCCGCCCTGAAGCTTTCTTT
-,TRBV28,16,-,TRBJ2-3,CASNHSPPPATDTQYF,TGTGCCAGCAACCACTCCCCGCCGCCCGCCACAGATACGCAGTATTTT
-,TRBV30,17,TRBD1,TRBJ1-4,CAWSPSRTGGANEKLFF,TGTGCCTGGAGCCCTTCTAGGACAGGGGGCGCAAATGAAAAACTGTTTTTT
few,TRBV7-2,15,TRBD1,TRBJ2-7,CASSLALVGGDEQYF,TGTGCCAGCAGCTTAGCCCTAGTAGGGGGCGACGAGCAGTACTTC
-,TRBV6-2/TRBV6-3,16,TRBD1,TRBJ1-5,CASSWGTGRKGQPQHF,TGTGCCAGCAGTTGGGGGACAGGGAGGAAAGGACAGCCCCAGCATTTT
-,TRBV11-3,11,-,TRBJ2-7,CASSLQGEQYF,TGTGCCAGCAGCTTACAGGGCGAGCAGTACTTC
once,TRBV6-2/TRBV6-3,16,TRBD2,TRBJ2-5,CASSYPLTSGQETQYF,TGTGCCAGCAGTTACCCCCTGACTAGCGGACAAGAGACCCAGTACTTC
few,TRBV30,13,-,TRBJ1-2,CATGQGLNYGYTF,TGTGCCACCGGACAAGGGTTAAACTATGGCTACACCTTC
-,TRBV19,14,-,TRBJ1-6,CASRAGRNNSPLHF,TGTGCCAGTCGCGCGGGACGGAATAATTCACCCCTCCACTTT
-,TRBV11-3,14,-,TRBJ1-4,CASSLVRGDEKLFF,TGTGCCAGCAGCTTAGTTCGGGGTGATGAAAAACTGTTTTTT
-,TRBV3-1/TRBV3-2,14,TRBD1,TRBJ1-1,CASSPWDRGTEAFF,TGTGCCAGCAGCCCTTGGGACAGGGGCACTGAAGCTTTCTTT
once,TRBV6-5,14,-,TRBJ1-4,CASSYVGQDEKLFF,TGTGCCAGCAGTTACGTGGGCCAGGATGAAAAACTGTTTTTT
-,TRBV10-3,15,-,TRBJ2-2,CAISGSPGNTGELFF,TGTGCCATCAGCGGGTCCCCGGGGAACACCGGGGAGCTGTTTTTT
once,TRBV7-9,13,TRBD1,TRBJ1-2,CASSRDRGDGYTF,TGTGCCAGCAGTAGGGACAGGGGTGATGGCTACACCTTC
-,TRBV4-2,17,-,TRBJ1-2,CASSQVSQGIINYGYTF,TGTGCCAGCAGCCAAGTATCGCAGGGGATAATTAACTATGGCTACACCTTC
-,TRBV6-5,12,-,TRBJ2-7,CASRQGVYEQYF,TGTGCCAGCAGGCAGGGTGTCTACGAGCAGTACTTC
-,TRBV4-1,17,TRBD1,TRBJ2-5,CASSHGTGFLSQETQYF,TGCGCCAGCAGCCACGGGACAGGTTTTTTGTCGCAAGAGACCCAGTACTTC
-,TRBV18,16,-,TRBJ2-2,CASSPPGQYPTGELFF,TGTGCCAGCTCACCACCGGGGCAGTATCCCACCGGGGAGCTGTTTTTT
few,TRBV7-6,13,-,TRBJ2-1,CASSLALVGEQFF,TGTGCCAGCAGCTTAGCGCTAGTTGGTGAGCAGTTCTTC
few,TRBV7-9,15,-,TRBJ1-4,CASSFYGEKSEKLFF,TGTGCCAGCAGCTTTTACGGGGAGAAGAGTGAAAAACTGTTTTTT
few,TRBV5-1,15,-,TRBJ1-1,CASSLALAMNTEAFF,TGCGCCAGCAGCTTGGCGCTGGCAATGAACACTGAAGCTTTCTTT
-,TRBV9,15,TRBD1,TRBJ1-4,CASSLETGRAEKLFF,TGTGCCAGCAGCCTCGAGACAGGGCGAGCTGAAAAACTGTTTTTT
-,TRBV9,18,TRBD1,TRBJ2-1,CASSVGTGVRWADNEQFF,TGTGCCAGCAGCGTAGGGACAGGAGTTCGATGGGCCGACAATGAGCAGTTCTTC
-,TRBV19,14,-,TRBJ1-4,CASRSPSRDEKLFF,TGTGCCAGTAGAAGTCCTTCCAGGGATGAAAAACTGTTTTTT
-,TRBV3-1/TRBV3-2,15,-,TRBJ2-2,CASSPRDRNTGELFF,TGTGCCAGCAGCCCCCGAGACAGAAACACCGGGGAGCTGTTTTTT
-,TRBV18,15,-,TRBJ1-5,CASSPQSQYNQPQHF,TGTGCCAGCTCACCACAGTCACAGTACAATCAGCCCCAGCATTTT
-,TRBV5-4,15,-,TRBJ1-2,CASSTGQTSQYGYTF,TGTGCCAGCAGCACCGGACAGACGAGTCAGTATGGCTACACCTTC
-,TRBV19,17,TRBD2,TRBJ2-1,CASSIRGLAPTYNEQFF,TGTGCCAGTAGTATACGGGGACTAGCACCTACCTACAATGAGCAGTTCTTC
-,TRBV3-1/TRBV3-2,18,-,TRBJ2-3,CASSQDLGAGASGDTQYF,TGTGCCAGCAGCCAAGATCTAGGTGCGGGGGCCAGCGGAGATACGCAGTATTTT
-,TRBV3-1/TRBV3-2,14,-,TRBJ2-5,CASSLRTLKETQYF,TGTGCCAGCAGCCTTCGGACTTTAAAAGAGACCCAGTACTTC
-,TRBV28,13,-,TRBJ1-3,CASSWREGNTIYF,TGTGCCAGCAGTTGGAGAGAGGGAAACACCATATATTTT
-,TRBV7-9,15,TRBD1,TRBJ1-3,CASSLGQHERNTIYF,TGTGCCAGCAGCCTGGGACAGCACGAAAGAAACACCATATATTTT
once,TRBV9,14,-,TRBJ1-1,CASSFTGRDTEAFF,TGTGCCAGCAGCTTCACAGGGAGGGACACTGAAGCTTTCTTT
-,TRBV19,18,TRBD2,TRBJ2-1,CASSQHHGTSGGSNEQFF,TGTGCCAGTAGTCAACACCACGGGACTAGCGGGGGATCCAATGAGCAGTTCTTC
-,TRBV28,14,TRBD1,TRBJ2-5,CASRETGGQETQYF,TGTGCCAGCAGAGAAACAGGGGGCCAAGAGACCCAGTACTTC
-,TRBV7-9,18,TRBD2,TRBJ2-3,CASSHGLAGGTHTDTQYF,TGTGCCAGCAGCCACGGACTAGCGGGGGGGACTCACACAGATACGCAGTATTTT
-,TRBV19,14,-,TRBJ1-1,CASSLRWMNTEAFF,TGTGCCAGTAGTCTCAGGTGGATGAACACTGAAGCTTTCTTT
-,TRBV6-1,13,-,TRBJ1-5,CASSEVSNQPQHF,TGTGCCAGCAGTGAAGTAAGCAATCAGCCCCAGCATTTT
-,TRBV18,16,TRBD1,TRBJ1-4,CASSPPGQGAGEKLFF,TGTGCCAGCTCACCGCCAGGACAGGGGGCTGGTGAAAAACTGTTTTTT
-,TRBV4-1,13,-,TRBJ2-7,CASSQAGDYEQYF,TGCGCCAGCAGCCAAGCCGGGGACTACGAGCAGTACTTC
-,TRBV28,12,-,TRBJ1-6,CASGNGWTALHF,TGTGCCAGCGGTAATGGGTGGACAGCCCTCCACTTT
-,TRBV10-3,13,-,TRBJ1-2,CAIQWGANYGYTF,TGTGCCATCCAATGGGGAGCTAACTATGGCTACACCTTC
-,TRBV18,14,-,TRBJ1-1,CASSGSGTNTEAFF,TGTGCCAGCTCCGGCAGCGGTACCAACACTGAAGCTTTCTTT
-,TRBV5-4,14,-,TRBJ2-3,CASSLSGSLDTQYF,TGTGCCAGCAGCTTGAGCGGCTCTTTAGATACGCAGTATTTT
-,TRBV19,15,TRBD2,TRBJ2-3,CASSIRGVSTDTQYF,TGTGCCAGTAGCATCCGGGGGGTTAGCACAGATACGCAGTATTTT
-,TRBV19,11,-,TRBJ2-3,CASRSGDTQYF,TGTGCCAGTAGAAGCGGAGATACGCAGTATTTT
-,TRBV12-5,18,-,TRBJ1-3,CASGLPPRGMRTGNTIYF,TGTGCTAGTGGTTTGCCGCCCAGAGGGATGAGGACTGGAAACACCATATATTTT
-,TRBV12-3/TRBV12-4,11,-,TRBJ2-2,CASSLRGELFF,TGTGCCAGCAGTTTACGCGGGGAGCTGTTTTTT